The source of this T cell receptor beta chain is a study of human T cells and chemical hapten exposure. Documented time point: pre-sensitization, week 0. Treatment specified: therapeutic diphenylcyclopropenone sensitization with weekly scalp DPC. Unfractionated whole blood yielded the extracted total RNA. This clonotype was detected only a few times. TCRdb fed the RACE reads into MiXCR, producing one record per CDR3 protein. The sample has around 350,000 distinct CDR3 sequences; around 5.5% are singletons. This receptor was taken from a woman in her late teens or twenties with alopecia areata. Some clones in this sample may be carry-over from other donors' samples. The sample was whole blood, taken in connection with sensitization to the hapten diphenylcyclopropenone (DPC).

CDR3 protein: CASSPSIGAYNEQFF. The CDR3 nucleotides are TGTGCCAGCAGCCCATCCATTGGGGCCTACAATGAGCAGTTCTTC. The V call is TRBV7-9, the J call TRBJ2-1; D not certain. There are 15 residues in the CDR3. The V gene's germline CDR1 is SEHNR and CDR2 FQNEAQ (reference sequence). V shed 5 bases and J shed 2 bases, with 13 bases lying between them.